Given below is one T cell receptor (beta chain) in context. Its antigen is still unknown. Both 60 Vbeta primers and 13 Jbeta primers went into the PCR. This table comes from immunoSEQ multiplex PCR, and its TCRdb copy is limited to in-frame clones, with some not included. This sample has approximately 150,000 clones, with roughly 78% found just once. This sample is part of a study of cytomegalovirus exposure and HLA in healthy donors. Regarding the study as a whole: A few CMV-associated chains proved CMV antigen-specific in vitro. The study designated 164 TCR beta chains cytomegalovirus-associated. Some highly shared sequence variants likely arose as a pipeline artifact. A later analysis linked a missense DCLRE1C variant to TCR beta V- and J-gene trimming.

The germline V gene has CDR1 SNHLY and CDR2 FYNNEI. The V segment lost 8 bases and the J segment 0 bases; nucleotides outside the gene matches: 7. The CDR3 loop spans 15 amino acids. This TCR was recovered from a woman aged 45-60 years in good health and CMV-seropositive. The rearrangement joins TRBV2 to TRBJ2-4, with 7 bases that match TRBD2. Sequencing input: PBMCs. The CDR3 DNA follows: TGTGCCAGCGGCCGGGACTACGTAGCCAAAAACATTCAGTACTTC. It is translated as CASGRDYVAKNIQYF.